A selection of T cell receptor beta chains follows, all from one sample in a study of PD-1 blockade in classical Hodgkin lymphoma. This table comes from immunoSEQ multiplex PCR, and its TCRdb copy is limited to in-frame clones, with some not included. The sample includes approximately 47,000 clones, approximately 91% of them seen just once. Sequenced input: peripheral blood mononuclear cells (PBMCs). These receptors were collected from a human donor with classical Hodgkin lymphoma. Both conserved end residues are part of each CDR3. D genes are given only for firm matches. Rows may omit the clone size; those that give it use once, few, many or a size class.

j_call d_call v_call clone_size cdr3_aa cdr3_nt
TRBJ1-5 . TRBV7-9 . CASSLRSVTFNQPQHF TGTGCCAGCAGCTTACGCAGTGTGACTTTCAATCAGCCCCAGCATTTT
TRBJ1-5 . TRBV27 . CASSPQNSNQPQHF TGTGCCAGCAGTCCACAAAATAGCAATCAGCCCCAGCATTTT
TRBJ2-7 . TRBV2 once CASSEARGYSYEQYF TGTGCCAGCAGTGAAGCAAGGGGTTACTCCTACGAGCAGTACTTC
TRBJ1-3 . TRBV7-9 . CASKSGWELGNTIYF TGTGCCAGCAAGTCAGGATGGGAATTAGGAAACACCATATATTTT
TRBJ2-3 . TRBV9 . CASSVGRGLQKPHTQYF TGTGCCAGCAGCGTAGGACGTGGACTCCAGAAACCGCATACGCAGTATTTT
TRBJ2-5 TRBD2 TRBV4-1 . CASSRGLAGQETQYF TGCGCCAGCAGCCGGGGACTAGCGGGACAAGAGACCCAGTACTTC
TRBJ1-1 TRBD1 TRBV10-1 . CANHGTGGVNTEAFF TGCGCCAACCATGGAACAGGGGGGGTGAACACTGAAGCTTTCTTT
TRBJ2-2 . TRBV5-1 . CASSLTGGHNTGELFF TGCGCCAGCAGCTTGACGGGTGGCCACAACACCGGGGAGCTGTTTTTT
TRBJ2-3 . TRBV29-1 . CSGGSTDTQYF TGCAGCGGCGGGAGCACAGATACGCAGTATTTT
TRBJ2-3 TRBD2 TRBV6-5 . CASSEGLATDTQYF TGTGCCAGCAGTGAAGGACTAGCCACAGATACGCAGTATTTT
TRBJ2-5 . TRBV18 . CASSPLIGGEETQYF TGTGCCAGCTCACCACTCATCGGGGGAGAAGAGACCCAGTACTTC
TRBJ2-3 TRBD1 TRBV5-1 . CASSPGTGIGGTQYF TGCGCCAGCAGCCCCGGGACAGGGATAGGCGGTACGCAGTATTTT
TRBJ1-2 TRBD1 TRBV11-2 . CASSWTGNRNYGYTF TGTGCCAGCAGCTGGACAGGGAATAGGAACTATGGCTACACCTTC
TRBJ1-5 . TRBV18 . CASSPGGPQPQHF TGTGCCAGCTCACCAGGGGGACCTCAGCCCCAGCATTTT
TRBJ2-3 TRBD1 TRBV30 . CAWSSGTGGFGDTQYF TGTGCCTGGAGTTCCGGGACAGGGGGTTTTGGAGATACGCAGTATTTT
TRBJ2-7 . TRBV5-6 . CASSLSPGSSYEQYF TGTGCCAGCAGCTTGAGTCCGGGAAGCTCCTACGAGCAGTACTTC
TRBJ1-2 TRBD1 TRBV10-3 . CAISDPGQGIYGYTF TGTGCCATCAGTGATCCGGGACAGGGGATCTATGGCTACACCTTC
TRBJ2-1 TRBD2 TRBV6-5 . CASSHGVAGEEQFF TGTGCCAGCAGCCACGGGGTAGCGGGAGAAGAGCAGTTCTTC
TRBJ2-7 TRBD1 TRBV7-9 . CASSSPGGQGGYEQYF TGTGCCAGCAGCTCCCCAGGGGGACAGGGTGGTTACGAGCAGTACTTC
TRBJ1-4 TRBD1 TRBV28 . CALQGAATNEKLFF TGTGCCCTTCAGGGGGCGGCAACTAATGAAAAACTGTTTTTT
TRBJ2-1 . TRBV27 . CASRKGPSNNEQFF TGTGCCAGCAGGAAGGGCCCCAGTAACAATGAGCAGTTCTTC
TRBJ2-1 . TRBV7-2 . CASSFFTGMDEQFF TGTGCCAGCAGCTTCTTCACAGGGATGGATGAGCAGTTCTTC
TRBJ2-1 . TRBV5-1 . CASSRTGSPTYNEQFF TGCGCCAGCAGCAGAACAGGATCCCCTACCTACAATGAGCAGTTCTTC
TRBJ2-7 TRBD2 TRBV9 few CASSVAGGSSYEQYF TGTGCCAGCAGCGTAGCGGGAGGCAGCTCCTACGAGCAGTACTTC
TRBJ2-3 . TRBV28 . CASLKAGTRGTDTQYF TGTGCCAGTCTTAAAGCCGGGACCCGGGGGACAGATACGCAGTATTTT
TRBJ1-5 . TRBV5-5 once CASSLVGGNQPQHF TGTGCCAGCAGCTTGGTAGGTGGCAATCAGCCCCAGCATTTT
TRBJ1-1 . TRBV28 . CASSKNTEAFF TGTGCCAGCAGTAAAAACACTGAAGCTTTCTTT
TRBJ2-3 . TRBV7-3 . CASSLGGRHDTQYF TGTGCCAGCAGCTTGGGGGGCCGCCACGATACGCAGTATTTT
TRBJ2-7 TRBD2 TRBV27 . CASSLGPGRAYEQYF TGTGCCAGCAGTTTGGGCCCCGGGAGGGCCTACGAGCAGTACTTC
TRBJ2-1 TRBD1 TRBV5-5 . CASTVRQGIYNEQFF TGTGCCAGCACCGTCCGACAGGGGATATACAATGAGCAGTTCTTC
TRBJ2-2 . TRBV28 . CASSFPAVDTGELFF TGTGCCAGCAGTTTCCCGGCGGTCGACACCGGGGAGCTGTTTTTT
TRBJ2-1 TRBD2 TRBV18 . CASSPAAGGSNEQFF TGTGCCAGCTCACCAGCAGCGGGAGGTAGTAATGAGCAGTTCTTC
TRBJ1-3 . TRBV5-4 few CASSLGQPRSGNTIYF TGTGCCAGCAGCTTGGGGCAGCCCCGCTCTGGAAACACCATATATTTT
TRBJ1-1 . TRBV10-1 . CASSENRLGTEAFF TGCGCCAGCAGTGAAAACAGACTCGGTACTGAAGCTTTCTTT
TRBJ2-2 . TRBV5-4 . CASSPMGVNTGELFF TGTGCCAGCAGCCCAATGGGGGTGAACACCGGGGAGCTGTTTTTT
TRBJ2-1 . TRBV4-1 . CASSQEPAVSEQFF TGCGCCAGCAGCCAAGAGCCAGCTGTCAGTGAGCAGTTCTTC
TRBJ2-1 TRBD2 TRBV7-9 . CASSFLSGRAFGEQFF TGTGCCAGCAGCTTTCTGAGCGGGAGGGCATTTGGCGAGCAGTTCTTC
TRBJ1-1 . TRBV5-4 once CASSLSGRGTEAFF TGTGCCAGCAGCTTGTCCGGGCGCGGCACTGAAGCTTTCTTT
TRBJ2-1 . TRBV6-4 . CASSEGGYNEQFF TGTGCCAGCAGTGAAGGGGGCTACAATGAGCAGTTCTTC
TRBJ2-1 TRBD2 TRBV29-1 . CSVEDGTSGGDEQFF TGCAGCGTTGAAGACGGGACTAGCGGTGGCGATGAGCAGTTCTTC
TRBJ1-1 TRBD1 TRBV27 . CASSPGTVGGRAFF TGTGCCAGCAGTCCCGGGACAGTTGGAGGTCGTGCTTTCTTT
TRBJ1-2 . TRBV6-1 . CASSSNPGGYTF TGTGCCAGCAGTTCTAACCCCGGGGGCTACACCTTC
TRBJ2-3 . TRBV7-6 . CASSLDHRPTDTQYF TGTGCCAGCAGCTTAGATCACAGGCCCACAGATACGCAGTATTTT
TRBJ1-4 . TRBV2 . CASSSQGTGEKLFF TGTGCCAGCAGTTCACAGGGCACCGGTGAAAAACTGTTTTTT
TRBJ2-7 TRBD2 TRBV10-1 . CASRGLAGEQYF TGCGCCAGCAGAGGACTAGCGGGCGAGCAGTACTTC
TRBJ1-2 TRBD1 TRBV7-9 . CASSLGGGTGIYGYTF TGTGCCAGCAGCTTAGGAGGAGGGACAGGGATCTATGGCTACACCTTC
TRBJ1-1 TRBD1 TRBV4-1 . CASSPHGTGPNTEAFF TGCGCCAGCAGTCCTCACGGGACAGGGCCGAACACTGAAGCTTTCTTT
TRBJ2-1 TRBD2 TRBV7-8 once CASSPWSGRGYNEQFF TGTGCCAGCAGCCCGTGGAGCGGGAGGGGCTACAATGAGCAGTTCTTC
TRBJ2-5 . TRBV2 once CASDGGYGTQYF TGTGCCAGCGACGGCGGGTATGGGACCCAGTACTTC
TRBJ1-1 . TRBV7-9 . CASSFEMDTEAFF TGTGCCAGCAGCTTCGAGATGGACACTGAAGCTTTCTTT
TRBJ1-2 TRBD1 TRBV5-4 . CASSIQGQANYGYTF TGTGCCAGCAGCATACAGGGACAGGCCAACTATGGCTACACCTTC
TRBJ1-3 . TRBV19 . CASSNGGLGNTIYF TGTGCCAGTAGTAACGGGGGGCTTGGAAACACCATATATTTT